The source of this T cell receptor (beta chain) is a study of T cell responses to AZD1222 COVID-19 vaccine. The protocol was immunoSEQ multiplex PCR, while the TCRdb copy is restricted to in-frame clones and leaves out a portion. Among about 180,000 clones listed, 94% were seen once. Germline loops: CDR1 MDHEN, CDR2 SYDVKM. V shed 5 bases and J shed 7 bases, with 15 bases lying between them. The CDR3 is made up of 14 amino acids. The chain links TRBV28 to TRBJ1-5; D call uncertain. The starting material was peripheral blood, obtained 28 days after the second AZD1222 dose. The receptor comes from an adult who received the AZD1222 COVID-19 vaccine. The DNA for the CDR3 is TGTGCCAGCAGTCCCTTGCCCCTTGACCAGCCCCAGCATTTT. It yields the protein CASSPLPLDQPQHF.